The present T cell receptor beta chain was sequenced within a study of T cell responses to AZD1222 COVID-19 vaccine. Deletions cut 4 bases from V and 0 bases from J, with 7 bases between. CDR1 SGHNT and CDR2 YENEEA come from the germline V gene. This CDR3 region has 15 residues. The repertoire was sequenced with immunoSEQ multiplex PCR; TCRdb's copy has only in-frame clones and lacks some. This table holds 150,000 to 200,000 clones, over 90% found once. The TCR was taken from an adult in good health. Source: peripheral blood, taken on day 0 of AZD1222 vaccination. The chain uses TRBV11-3 and TRBJ2-6; no definite D call. CDR3 sequence: CASSSHGSGANVLTF. CDR3 nucleotides: TGTGCCAGCAGCTCCCACGGCTCTGGGGCCAACGTCCTGACTTTC.